Listed below are T cell receptor beta chains from one sample, sequenced in a study of blood T cell repertoires in COVID-19. The method was immunoSEQ multiplex PCR; TCRdb's version includes in-frame clones alone and lacks a portion of them. The profile shows 200,000 to 250,000 clones, around 87% of them singletons. The sequenced sample was peripheral blood. All receptors come from a man aged 60-69 years who had recovered from COVID-19. Each CDR3 is given with its conserved first and last residue. Fields, in order: J gene, V gene, clone size, D gene, CDR3 protein, CDR3 DNA. The D gene is left open where the match is weak. Not every row has a clone size; where given, it reads once, few, many or a size class.

TRBJ1-4 | TRBV21-1 | . | . | CASSNVPPGRGLVNEKLFF | TGTGCCAGCAGCAACGTTCCCCCCGGCAGGGGGCTTGTTAATGAAAAACTGTTTTTT
TRBJ2-2 | TRBV18 | . | TRBD2 | CASSQLAGLTGELFF | TGTGCCAGCTCACAACTAGCGGGACTCACCGGGGAGCTGTTTTTT
TRBJ2-7 | TRBV5-4 | . | . | CASSLTRGDEQYF | TGTGCCAGCAGCTTGACCAGGGGGGACGAGCAGTACTTC
TRBJ1-2 | TRBV25-1 | . | . | CASRKSNYGYTF | TGTGCCAGCAGGAAGAGTAACTATGGCTACACCTTC
TRBJ1-1 | TRBV5-1 | . | . | CASSLESFGGTEAFF | TGCGCCAGCAGCTTGGAGTCTTTCGGGGGCACTGAAGCTTTCTTT
TRBJ1-1 | TRBV5-1 | . | . | CASSLGGLNTEAFF | TGCGCCAGCAGCTTGGGCGGCTTGAACACTGAAGCTTTCTTT
TRBJ1-5 | TRBV7-9 | . | . | CASSSQGGQPQHF | TGTGCCAGCAGCTCACAGGGTGGACAGCCCCAGCATTTT
TRBJ1-3 | TRBV28 | . | . | CASTVTGSGNTIYF | TGTGCCAGCACCGTTACAGGTTCTGGAAACACCATATATTTT
TRBJ2-7 | TRBV4-3 | . | . | CASSQDAGAGIRGEQYF | TGCGCCAGCAGCCAAGATGCAGGGGCAGGGATCCGCGGCGAGCAGTACTTC
TRBJ2-7 | TRBV5-4 | . | TRBD2 | CASSFPGTSAYEQYF | TGTGCCAGCAGCTTCCCCGGGACTAGCGCCTACGAGCAGTACTTC
TRBJ1-1 | TRBV19 | medium-sized | TRBD1 | CASSIAWDRGRMNTEAFF | TGTGCCAGTAGTATTGCGTGGGACAGGGGGCGCATGAACACTGAAGCTTTCTTT
TRBJ1-5 | TRBV24-1 | . | TRBD1 | CATSDGTGLWGSQHF | TGTGCCACCAGTGATGGGACAGGACTATGGGGGTCCCAGCATTTT
TRBJ1-5 | TRBV19 | once | TRBD1 | CASSWGTGGEPQHF | TGTGCCAGTAGTTGGGGGACAGGGGGGGAGCCCCAGCATTTT
TRBJ1-4 | TRBV7-3 | once | . | CASRQGGIEKLFF | TGTGCCAGTCGCCAGGGAGGAATTGAAAAACTGTTTTTT
TRBJ2-5 | TRBV6-2/TRBV6-3 | . | TRBD2 | CASSFRTSGNTKETQYF | TGTGCCAGCAGTTTCCGGACTAGCGGGAACACTAAAGAGACCCAGTACTTC